The next 6 T cell receptor beta chains were all read from a single sample in a study of blood T cell repertoires in COVID-19. Sequencing used immunoSEQ multiplex PCR; TCRdb keeps in-frame clones, though not all of them. Of around 500,000 clones listed, around 89% are singletons. Sequenced material: PBMCs or T cells enriched from blood (not recorded which). Receptors originate from a woman aged 40-49 years who had recovered from COVID-19.

J is TRBJ2-2 and V is TRBV24-1; TRBD1 is a possible D gene (6 bases). The CDR3 is 15 amino acids. Deletions cut 4 bases from V and 7 bases from J, with 15 bases between. Germline lookup yields CDR1 KGHDR and CDR2 SFDVKD. The CDR3 sequence is CATSDRWQGNGELFF. DNA for the CDR3: TGTGCCACCAGTGACCGGTGGCAGGGGAACGGGGAGCTGTTTTTT.

The chain combines TRBV3-1 (or the pseudogene TRBV3-2) with TRBJ1-3; D gene unclear. The CDR3 runs 12 residues. Trimming stripped 4 bases from V and 5 bases from J, with 6 bases between. Germline CDR1 reads LGHDT; CDR2 reads YNNKEL (reference sequence). The CDR3 spells CASSLVRNTIYF. CDR3 in DNA: TGTGCCAGCAGCCTCGTAAGAAACACCATATATTTT.

The V call is TRBV6-1, the J call TRBJ1-5; weak D call: TRBD1 (5 bases). The CDR3 runs 13 residues. V was clipped by 3 bases and J by 2 bases, with 5 bases between them. Germline CDR1 is MNHNS and CDR2 is SASEGT. Written as DNA, the CDR3 is TGTGCCAGCAGTGACAGGGGCAATCAGCCCCAGCATTTT. This gives the protein CASSDRGNQPQHF.

This clone came up once. The genes are TRBV15 and TRBJ2-1; TRBD2 agrees at 10 bases. The length of the CDR3 is 17 residues. Trimming at V came to 7 bases and at J to 5 bases, leaving 14 bases not matched to a gene. Germline CDR1 reads LNHNV; CDR2 reads YYDKDF (reference sequence). CDR3 sequence reads: CATTSGEREGRDNEQFF. The CDR3 region has the DNA TGTGCCACCACCTCGGGGGAGCGGGAGGGCCGGGACAATGAGCAGTTCTTC.

A single count supports this clone. This sequence joins TRBV2 and TRBJ1-6; TRBD1 agrees at 8 bases. This CDR3 comprises 15 residues. Losses at the gene ends were 6 bases for V and 5 bases for J; bases not matched to a gene: 6. The germline gives CDR1 SNHLY, CDR2 FYNNEI. Here the CDR3 DNA reads TGTGCCAGCAGCGGACAGGGAACCGATAATTCACCCCTCCACTTT. This codes for CASSGQGTDNSPLHF.

The V and J genes are TRBV7-2 and TRBJ2-1; the match to TRBD2 covers 7 bases. Trimming cost V 5 bases and J 4 bases; bases outside gene matches: 2. CDR3 length: 13 residues. The germline gives CDR1 SGHTA, CDR2 FQGNSA. This chain's CDR3 is CASSNSGYNEQFF. CDR3 nucleotide sequence: TGTGCCAGCAGCAATAGCGGGTACAATGAGCAGTTCTTC.